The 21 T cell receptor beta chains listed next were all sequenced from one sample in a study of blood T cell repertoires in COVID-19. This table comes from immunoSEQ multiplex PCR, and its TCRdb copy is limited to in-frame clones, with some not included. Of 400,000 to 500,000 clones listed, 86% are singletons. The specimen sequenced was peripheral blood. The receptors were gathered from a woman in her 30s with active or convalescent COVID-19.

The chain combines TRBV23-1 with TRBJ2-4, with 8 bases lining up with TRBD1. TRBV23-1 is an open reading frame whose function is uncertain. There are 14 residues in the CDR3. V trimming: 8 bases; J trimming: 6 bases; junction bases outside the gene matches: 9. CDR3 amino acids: CASLDRAKGNIQYF. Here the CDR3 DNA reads TGCGCCAGCCTGGACAGGGCCAAGGGAAACATTCAGTACTTC.

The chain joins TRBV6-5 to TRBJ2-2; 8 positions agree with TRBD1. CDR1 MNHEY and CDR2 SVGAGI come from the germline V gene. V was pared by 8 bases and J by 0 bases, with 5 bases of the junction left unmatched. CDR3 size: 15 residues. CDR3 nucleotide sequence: TGTGCCAGCTTAAGACAGGGGCCGAACACCGGGGAGCTGTTTTTT. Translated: CASLRQGPNTGELFF.

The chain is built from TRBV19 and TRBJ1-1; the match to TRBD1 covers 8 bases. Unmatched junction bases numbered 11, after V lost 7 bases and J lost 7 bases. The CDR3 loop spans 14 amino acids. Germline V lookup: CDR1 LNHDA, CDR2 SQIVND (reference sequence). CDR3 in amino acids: CASNLPDRAFEAFF. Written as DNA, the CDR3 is TGTGCCAGTAACCTTCCGGACAGGGCTTTTGAAGCTTTCTTT.

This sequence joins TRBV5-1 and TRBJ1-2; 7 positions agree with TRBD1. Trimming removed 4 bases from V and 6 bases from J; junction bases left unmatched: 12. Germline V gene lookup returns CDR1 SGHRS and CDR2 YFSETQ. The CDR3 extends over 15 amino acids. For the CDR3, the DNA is TGCGCCAGCAGCCCTATGAGGGGGACAGCTGATGGCTACACCTTC. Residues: CASSPMRGTADGYTF.

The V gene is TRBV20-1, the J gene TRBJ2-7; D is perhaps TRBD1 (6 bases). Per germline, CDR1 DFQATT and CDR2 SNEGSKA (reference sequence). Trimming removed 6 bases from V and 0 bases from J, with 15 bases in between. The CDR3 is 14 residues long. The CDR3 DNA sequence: TGCAGTGCGAGTGGGACAATTAGCTCCTACGAGCAGTACTTC. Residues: CSASGTISSYEQYF.

The CDR3, as DNA: TGTGCCAGCAGAACAGGTATGCCTGAAGCTTTCTTT. Its protein is CASRTGMPEAFF. The rearrangement links TRBV11-2 to TRBJ1-1, with a tentative D call TRBD1 (5 bases). V shed 6 bases and J shed 6 bases, with 11 bases lying between them. Looked up from germline, CDR1 is SGHAT and CDR2 is FQNNGV. CDR3 size: 12 residues.

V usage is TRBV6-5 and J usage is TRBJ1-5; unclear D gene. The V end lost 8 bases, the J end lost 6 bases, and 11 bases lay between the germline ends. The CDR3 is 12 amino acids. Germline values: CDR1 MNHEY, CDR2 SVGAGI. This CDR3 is CASEGLGQPQHF. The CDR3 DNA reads TGTGCCAGCGAGGGATTGGGTCAGCCCCAGCATTTT.

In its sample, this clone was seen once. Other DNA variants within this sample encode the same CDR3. The CDR3 is CASSLQGNTEAFF. Here the CDR3 DNA reads TGTGCCAGCAGCCTACAGGGGAACACTGAAGCTTTCTTT. This chain links TRBV7-9 with TRBJ1-1, with a tentative D call TRBD1 (6 bases). The CDR3 consists of 13 residues. The germline gives CDR1 SEHNR, CDR2 FQNEAQ (reference sequence). The V and J ends lost 5 bases and 1 base respectively, with 8 bases between them.

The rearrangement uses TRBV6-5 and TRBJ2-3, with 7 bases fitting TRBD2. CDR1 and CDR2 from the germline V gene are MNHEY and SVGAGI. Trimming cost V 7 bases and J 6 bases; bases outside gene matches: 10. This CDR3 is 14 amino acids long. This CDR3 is CASTSGVGGDTQYF. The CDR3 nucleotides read TGTGCCAGCACCTCTGGAGTGGGGGGGGATACGCAGTATTTT.

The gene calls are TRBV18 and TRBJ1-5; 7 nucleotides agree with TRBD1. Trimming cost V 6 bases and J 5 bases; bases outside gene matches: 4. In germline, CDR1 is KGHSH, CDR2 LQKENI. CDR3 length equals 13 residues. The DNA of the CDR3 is TGTGCCAGCTCGACAACAGGGGATCAGCCCCAGCATTTT. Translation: CASSTTGDQPQHF. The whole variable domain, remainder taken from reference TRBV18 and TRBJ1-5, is NAGVMQNPRHLVRRRGQEARLRCSPMKGHSHVYWYRQLPEEGLKFMVYLQKENIIDESGMPKERFSAEFPKEGPSILRIQQVVRGDSAAYFCASSTTGDQPQHFGDGTRLSIL.

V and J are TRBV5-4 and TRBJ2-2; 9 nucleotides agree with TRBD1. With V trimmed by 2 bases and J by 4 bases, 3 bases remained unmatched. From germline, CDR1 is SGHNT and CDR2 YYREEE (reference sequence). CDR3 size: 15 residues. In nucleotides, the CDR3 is TGTGCCAGCAGCTTCATACAGGGGGCCACCGGGGAGCTGTTTTTT. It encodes CASSFIQGATGELFF.

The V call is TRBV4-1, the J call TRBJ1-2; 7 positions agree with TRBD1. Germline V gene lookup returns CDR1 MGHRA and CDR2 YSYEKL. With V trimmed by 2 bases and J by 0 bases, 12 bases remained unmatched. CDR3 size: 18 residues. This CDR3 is CASSQSTYLTGSNYGYTF. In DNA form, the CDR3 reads TGCGCCAGCAGCCAATCTACGTACCTGACAGGGTCTAACTATGGCTACACCTTC.

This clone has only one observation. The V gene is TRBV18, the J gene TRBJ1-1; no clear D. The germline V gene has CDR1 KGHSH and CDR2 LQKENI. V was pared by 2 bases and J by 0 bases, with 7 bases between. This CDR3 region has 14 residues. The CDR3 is CASSPEGLNTEAFF. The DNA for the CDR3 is TGTGCCAGCTCACCAGAGGGCTTGAACACTGAAGCTTTCTTT.

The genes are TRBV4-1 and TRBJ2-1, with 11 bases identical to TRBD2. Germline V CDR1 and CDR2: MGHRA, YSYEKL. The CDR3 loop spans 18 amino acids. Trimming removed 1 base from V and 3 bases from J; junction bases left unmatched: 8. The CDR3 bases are TGCGCCAGCAGCCAAGCTGGCTCTAGCGGGAGGATCTACAATGAGCAGTTCTTC. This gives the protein CASSQAGSSGRIYNEQFF.

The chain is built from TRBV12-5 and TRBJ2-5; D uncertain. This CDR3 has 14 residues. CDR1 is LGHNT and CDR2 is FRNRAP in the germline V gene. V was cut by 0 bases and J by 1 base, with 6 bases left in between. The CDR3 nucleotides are TGTGCTAGTGGTTTGGTAAACAGCCAAGAGACCCAGTACTTC. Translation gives CASGLVNSQETQYF.

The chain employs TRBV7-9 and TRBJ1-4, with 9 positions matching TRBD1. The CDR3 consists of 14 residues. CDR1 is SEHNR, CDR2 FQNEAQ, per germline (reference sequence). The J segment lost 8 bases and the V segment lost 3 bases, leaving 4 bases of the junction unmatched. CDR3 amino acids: CASSLGQGHEKLFF. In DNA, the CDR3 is TGTGCCAGCAGCTTGGGACAGGGTCACGAAAAACTGTTTTTT.

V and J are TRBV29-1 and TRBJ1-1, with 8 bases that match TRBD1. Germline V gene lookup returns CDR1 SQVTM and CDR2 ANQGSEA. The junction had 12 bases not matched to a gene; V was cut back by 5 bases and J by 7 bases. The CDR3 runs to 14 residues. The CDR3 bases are TGCAGCGTTCTCCCCCAAGGACAGGGTAATGAAGCTTTCTTT. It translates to CSVLPQGQGNEAFF.

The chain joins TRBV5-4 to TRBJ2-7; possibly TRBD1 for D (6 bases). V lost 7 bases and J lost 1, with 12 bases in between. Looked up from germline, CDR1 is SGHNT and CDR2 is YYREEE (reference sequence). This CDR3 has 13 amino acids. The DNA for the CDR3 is TGTGCCAGCTCGACAGGCGATTCCTACGAGCAGTACTTC. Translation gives CASSTGDSYEQYF.

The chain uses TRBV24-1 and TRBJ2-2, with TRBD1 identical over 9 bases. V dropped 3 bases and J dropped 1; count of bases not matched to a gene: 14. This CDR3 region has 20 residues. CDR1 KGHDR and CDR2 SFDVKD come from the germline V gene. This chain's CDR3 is CATSDRTGTGRRVNTGELFF. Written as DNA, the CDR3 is TGTGCCACCAGTGATCGGACCGGGACAGGGAGAAGAGTGAACACCGGGGAGCTGTTTTTT.

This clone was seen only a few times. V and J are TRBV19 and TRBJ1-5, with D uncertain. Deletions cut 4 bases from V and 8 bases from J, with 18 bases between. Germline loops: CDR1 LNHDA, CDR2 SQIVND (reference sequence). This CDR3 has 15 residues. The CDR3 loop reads CASSTTSSGVKPQHF. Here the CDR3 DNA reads TGTGCCAGTAGTACCACCTCTTCCGGGGTCAAGCCCCAGCATTTT.

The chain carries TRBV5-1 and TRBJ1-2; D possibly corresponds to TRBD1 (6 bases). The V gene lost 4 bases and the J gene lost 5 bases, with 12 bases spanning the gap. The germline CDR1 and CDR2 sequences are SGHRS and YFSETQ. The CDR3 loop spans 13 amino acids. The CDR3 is CASSQGPVYGYTF. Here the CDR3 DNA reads TGCGCCAGCAGCCAGGGGCCGGTATATGGCTACACCTTC.